The clone carrying this TCR beta chain was seen a few times. Its antigen is currently unknown. The record originates from a study of CD8 T cells in ankylosing spondylitis. The study's findings and limits: Some of these motif variants have turned up before, in reports on reactive arthritis synovial fluid and blood. According to the report, clones linked to the disease were significantly enriched in matched synovial fluid samples taken from ankylosing spondylitis patients.

CDR1 and CDR2 (germline): LGHNA, YSLEER. With 0 bases removed from V and 1 base from J, the gap between germline ends came to 9 bases. The length of the CDR3 is 16 residues. TCRdb recomputed calls from the 5' RACE reads with MiXCR, one row per CDR3 protein. Among roughly 170,000 distinct CDR3 sequences, around 9.6% were seen once, and the ten largest hold over 12%. The receptor's source is a female donor with ankylosing spondylitis or in good health (not recorded which). This chain links TRBV4-3 with TRBJ2-2; D is undetermined. Sequenced material: blood, either unsorted or a sorted T cell fraction (not recorded which). The chain's CDR3 is CASSQDRVENTGELFF. CDR3 DNA: TGCGCCAGCAGCCAAGATCGGGTCGAGAACACCGGGGAGCTGTTTTTT.